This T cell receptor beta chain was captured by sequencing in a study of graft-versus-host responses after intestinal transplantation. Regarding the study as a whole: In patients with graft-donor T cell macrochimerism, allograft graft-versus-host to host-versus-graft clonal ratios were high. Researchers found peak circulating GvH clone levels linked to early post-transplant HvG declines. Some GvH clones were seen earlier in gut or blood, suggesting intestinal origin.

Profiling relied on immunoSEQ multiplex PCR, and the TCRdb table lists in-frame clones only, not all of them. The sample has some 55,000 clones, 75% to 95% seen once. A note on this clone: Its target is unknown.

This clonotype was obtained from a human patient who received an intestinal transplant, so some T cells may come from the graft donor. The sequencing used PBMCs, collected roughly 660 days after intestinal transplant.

The CDR3 protein is CASSEEGYGYTF. The CDR3 nucleotides read TGTGCCAGCAGTGAAGAGGGTTACGGCTACACCTTC. V usage is TRBV2 and J usage is TRBJ1-2; D is unclear. The CDR3 has 12 residues. CDR1 SNHLY and CDR2 FYNNEI come from the germline V gene. Trimming took off 1 base at V and 8 bases at J, with 8 bases between the two ends.